This TCR beta chain was captured in a study of blood T cell repertoires in COVID-19. As for the study in general: PBMCs, B-cell-depleted T cells, or T cells were the source of the cDNA or gDNA that made up the material.

This clone is a singleton in its sample. As processed by the authors: Estimated nucleated cell counts came from reference gene primer amplification. The table came from immunoSEQ multiplex PCR; TCRdb's copy has only in-frame clones and leaves some out. V and J calls and clone size come straight from that table; D and trimming were deduced from the DNA. Of about 220,000 clones in the sample, roughly 88% were seen once. Adults between about 18 and 89 years of age took part from about two dozen US areas. Cohort allocation depended upon clinical history that participants reported. Germline-derived CDR1 and CDR2 are LNHNV and YYDKDF (reference sequence). With V trimmed by 2 bases and J by 2 bases, 2 bases remained unmatched. This CDR3 region has 14 residues.

The sequence was obtained from a woman aged 40 to 49 with acute COVID-19. The chain has TRBV15 and TRBJ2-5, with TRBD1 matching over 7 bases. The sequencing sample was made of PBMCs or T cells enriched from blood (not recorded which). The CDR3 nucleotides read TGTGCCACCAGCAGATCCAGGGGGCAAGAGACCCAGTACTTC. Protein product: CATSRSRGQETQYF.